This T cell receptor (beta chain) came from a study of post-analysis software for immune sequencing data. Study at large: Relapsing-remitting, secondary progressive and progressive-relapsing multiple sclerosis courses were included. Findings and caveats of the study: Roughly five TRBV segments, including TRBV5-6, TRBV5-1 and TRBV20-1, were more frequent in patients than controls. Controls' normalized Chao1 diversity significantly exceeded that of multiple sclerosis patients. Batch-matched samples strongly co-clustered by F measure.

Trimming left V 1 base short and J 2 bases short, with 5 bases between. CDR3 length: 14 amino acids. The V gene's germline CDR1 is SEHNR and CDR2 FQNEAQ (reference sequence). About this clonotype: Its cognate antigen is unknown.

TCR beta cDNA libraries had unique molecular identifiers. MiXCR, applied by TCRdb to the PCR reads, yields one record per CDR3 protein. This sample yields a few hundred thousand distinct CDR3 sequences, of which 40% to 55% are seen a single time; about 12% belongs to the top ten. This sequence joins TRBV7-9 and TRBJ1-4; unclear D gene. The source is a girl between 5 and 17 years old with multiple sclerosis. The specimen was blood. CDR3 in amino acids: CASSLVPTNEKLFF. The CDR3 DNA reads TGTGCCAGCAGCTTAGTCCCTACTAATGAAAAACTGTTTTTT.